This TCR beta chain originates from a study of blood T cell repertoires in COVID-19. Study details: COVID-19 samples from acute and convalescent phases originated in the United States, Italy and Spain. In each case, the material was cDNA or gDNA derived from T cells, B-cell-depleted T cells, or PBMCs.

In the original workflow: Reference gene primer amplification gave estimated nucleated cell counts. Measured with immunoSEQ multiplex PCR; TCRdb has only the in-frame clones, and not every one. V and J calls and clone size are those listed in that table; D and trimming were worked out from the DNA. The sample has roughly 150,000 clones; 60% to 85% are singletons. This CDR3 contains 14 residues. The V end lost 7 bases, the J end lost 0 bases, and 16 bases lay between the germline ends. The germline gives CDR1 SQVTM, CDR2 ANQGSEA. The genes are TRBV29-1 and TRBJ2-7; tentative D call: TRBD1 (5 bases). The sequenced material came from peripheral blood. The sequence came from a man in his fifties or sixties with acute or convalescent COVID-19. The CDR3 sequence: CSARTLTNSYEQYF. CDR3 bases: TGCAGCGCTCGGACACTTACGAACTCCTACGAGCAGTACTTC.